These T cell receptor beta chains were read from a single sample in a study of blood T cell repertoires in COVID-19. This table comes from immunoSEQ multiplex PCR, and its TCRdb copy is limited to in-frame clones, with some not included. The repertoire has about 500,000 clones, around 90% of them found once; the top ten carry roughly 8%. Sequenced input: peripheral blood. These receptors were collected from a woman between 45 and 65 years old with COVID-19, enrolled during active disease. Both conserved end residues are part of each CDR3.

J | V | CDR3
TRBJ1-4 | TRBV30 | CAWGTGRSWEKLFF
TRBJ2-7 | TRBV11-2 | CASSTGTHSYEQYF
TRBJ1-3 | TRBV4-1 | CASSQVGGRLGGNTIYF
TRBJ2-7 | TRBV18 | CASSPGTGDYEQYF
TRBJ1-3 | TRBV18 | CASSSGTGAGNTIYF
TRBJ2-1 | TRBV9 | CASSPSGSSYNEQFF
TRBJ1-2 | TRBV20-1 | CSASRQRSGNYGYTF
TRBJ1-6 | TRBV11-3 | CASSLGAGSPLHF
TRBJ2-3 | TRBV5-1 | CASWQGQGVTDTQYF
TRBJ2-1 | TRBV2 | CASRYTGGATSNEQFF
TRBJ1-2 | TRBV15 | CATSPGTGVSYGYTF
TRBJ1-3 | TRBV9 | CASSPPGISGNTIYF
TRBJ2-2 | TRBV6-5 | CASITDRNTGELFF
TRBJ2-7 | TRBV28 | CATDNDRGTYEQYF
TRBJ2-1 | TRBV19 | CASSIGTRGLQFF
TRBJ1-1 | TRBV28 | CASITSTEAFF
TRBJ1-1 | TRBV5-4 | CASSLVVPGDTEAFF
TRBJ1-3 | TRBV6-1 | CASSEKPPGSGNTIYF
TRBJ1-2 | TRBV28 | CASTTTGEFYGYTF
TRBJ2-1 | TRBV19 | CASSIISGGEQFF
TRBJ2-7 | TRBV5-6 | CASSLSGNPHEQYF
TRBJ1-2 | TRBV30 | CAWGRANYGYTF
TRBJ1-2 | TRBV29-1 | CSVDGGYYGYTF
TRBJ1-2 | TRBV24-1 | CATGGTGDYGYTF
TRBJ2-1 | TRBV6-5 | CASSYSLQANEQFF
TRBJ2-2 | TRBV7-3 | CASSELAGGPGGELFF
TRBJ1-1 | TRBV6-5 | CASEPGGPTEAFF
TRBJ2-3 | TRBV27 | CASSFWRAGTDTQYF
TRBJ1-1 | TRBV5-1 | CASSLDLGGTEAFF
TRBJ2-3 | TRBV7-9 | CASSPRTGVPDTQYF
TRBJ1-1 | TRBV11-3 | CASSPGGLSNTEAFF
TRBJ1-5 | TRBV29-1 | CSVGQGSNQPQHF
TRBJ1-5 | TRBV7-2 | CASSSAPGPQHF
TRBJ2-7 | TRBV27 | CASSPGQNYEQYF
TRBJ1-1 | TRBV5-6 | CASSLGDTEAFF
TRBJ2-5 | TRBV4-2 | CASSLLSTDQETQYF
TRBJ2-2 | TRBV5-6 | CASSLGTGNTGELFF
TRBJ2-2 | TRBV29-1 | CSRGPGELFF
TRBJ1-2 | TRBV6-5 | CASSYGTGGRGYTF
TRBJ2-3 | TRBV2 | CASRHTSGASDTQYF
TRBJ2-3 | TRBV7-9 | CASSSTKGVDTQYF
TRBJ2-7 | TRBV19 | CASSIREGVYEQYF
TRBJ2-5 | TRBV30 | CAWSPGGGRETQYF
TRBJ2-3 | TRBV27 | CASTSRTVRDTQYF
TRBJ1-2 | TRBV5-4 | CASSLVLGGYTF
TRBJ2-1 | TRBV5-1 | CASSLEGTTYNEQFF
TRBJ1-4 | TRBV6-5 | CASSYSRGHNEKLFF
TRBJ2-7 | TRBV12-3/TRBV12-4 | CASSPGYEQYF
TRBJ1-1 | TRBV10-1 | CASSLGQTETHTEAFF
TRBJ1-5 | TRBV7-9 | CASSLEGTAQHF
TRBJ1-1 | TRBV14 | CASSHGGNTEAFF
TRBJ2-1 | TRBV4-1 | CASSQARYNEQFF